This T cell receptor beta chain was sequenced for a study of blood T cell repertoires in COVID-19. Whole-study context: Donors in the United States, Italy and Spain gave samples during acute or convalescent COVID-19. From T cells, B-cell-depleted T cells, or PBMCs came the material, which was cDNA or gDNA.

The CDR3 is made up of 14 amino acids. Germline values: CDR1 MDHEN, CDR2 SYDVKM. Trimming took 5 bases from V and 3 from J; bases not matched to a gene: 6. Produced via immunoSEQ multiplex PCR; TCRdb's table is partial and in-frame only. The data contain 140,000 or so clones, around 81% of them singletons. This TCR was recovered from a human donor in a cohort sampled during active COVID-19. Sequencing was performed on peripheral blood. The chain is built from TRBV28 and TRBJ1-2, with 7 positions matching TRBD1. CDR3 sequence reads: CASSPGTVYYGYTF. The DNA for the CDR3 is TGTGCCAGCAGTCCCGGGACAGTTTACTATGGCTACACCTTC.